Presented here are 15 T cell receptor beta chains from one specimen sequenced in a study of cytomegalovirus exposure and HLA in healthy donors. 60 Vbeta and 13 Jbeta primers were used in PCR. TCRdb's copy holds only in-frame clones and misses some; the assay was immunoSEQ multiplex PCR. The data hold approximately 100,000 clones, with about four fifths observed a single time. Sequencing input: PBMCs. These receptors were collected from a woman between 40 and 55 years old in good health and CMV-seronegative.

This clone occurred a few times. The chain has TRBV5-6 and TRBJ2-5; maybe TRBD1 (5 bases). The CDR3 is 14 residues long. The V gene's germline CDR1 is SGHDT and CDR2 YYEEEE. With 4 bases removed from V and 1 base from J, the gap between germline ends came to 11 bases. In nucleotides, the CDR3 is TGTGCCAGCAGCGAGCGACAGACCCAAGAGACCCAGTACTTC. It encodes CASSERQTQETQYF.

CDR3 protein: CASSALPLSDTQYF. The CDR3 DNA sequence: TGTGCCAGCAGCGCCCTCCCCTTATCAGATACGCAGTATTTT. The chain couples TRBV9 to TRBJ2-3, with D uncertain. Germline V CDR1 and CDR2: SGDLS, YYNGEE. The CDR3 is 14 residues long. Deletions cut 3 bases from V and 4 bases from J, with 12 bases between.

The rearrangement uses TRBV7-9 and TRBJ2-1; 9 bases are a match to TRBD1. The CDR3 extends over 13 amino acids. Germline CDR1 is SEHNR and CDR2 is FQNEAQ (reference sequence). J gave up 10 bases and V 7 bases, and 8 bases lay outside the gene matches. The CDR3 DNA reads TGTGCCAGCATTCTTCCCGGGACAGGGGAGCAGTTCTTC. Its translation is CASILPGTGEQFF.

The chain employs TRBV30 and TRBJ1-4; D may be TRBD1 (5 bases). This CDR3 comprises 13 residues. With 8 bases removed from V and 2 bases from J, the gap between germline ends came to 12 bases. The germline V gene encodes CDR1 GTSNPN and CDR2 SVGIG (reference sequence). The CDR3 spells CAGKGATNEKLFF. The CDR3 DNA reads TGTGCCGGGAAAGGGGCGACTAATGAAAAACTGTTTTTT.

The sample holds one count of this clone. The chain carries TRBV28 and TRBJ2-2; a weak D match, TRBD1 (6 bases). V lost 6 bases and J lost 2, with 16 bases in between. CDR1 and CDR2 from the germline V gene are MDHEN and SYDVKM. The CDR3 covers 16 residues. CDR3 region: CASRLRTARNTGELFF. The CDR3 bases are TGTGCCAGCAGACTTAGGACAGCCCGAAACACCGGGGAGCTGTTTTTT.

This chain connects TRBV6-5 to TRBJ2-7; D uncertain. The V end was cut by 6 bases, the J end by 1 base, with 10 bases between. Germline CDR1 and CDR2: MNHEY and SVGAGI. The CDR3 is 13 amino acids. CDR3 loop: CASSPQESYEQYF. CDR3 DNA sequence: TGTGCCAGCAGCCCTCAAGAGTCCTACGAGCAGTACTTC.

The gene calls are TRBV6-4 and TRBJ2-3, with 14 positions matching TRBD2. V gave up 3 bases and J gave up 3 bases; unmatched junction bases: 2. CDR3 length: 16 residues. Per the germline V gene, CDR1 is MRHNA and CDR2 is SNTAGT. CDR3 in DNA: TGTGCCAGCAGTGAACGGACTAGCGGGGGGACAGATACGCAGTATTTT. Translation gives CASSERTSGGTDTQYF.

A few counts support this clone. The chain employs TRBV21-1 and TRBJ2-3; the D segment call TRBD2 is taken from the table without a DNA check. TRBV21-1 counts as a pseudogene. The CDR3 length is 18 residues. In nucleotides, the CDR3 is TGTGCCAGCAGCCTCCCACCAAGCGGAGAGCCGACACTAGATACGCAGTATTTT. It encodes CASSLPPSGEPTLDTQYF.

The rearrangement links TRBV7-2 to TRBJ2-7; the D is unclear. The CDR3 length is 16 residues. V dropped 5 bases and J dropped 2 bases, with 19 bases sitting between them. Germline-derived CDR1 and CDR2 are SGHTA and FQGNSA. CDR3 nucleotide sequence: TGTGCCAGCAGCCCCTACGGGTCAACGTCGGCCTACGAGCAGTACTTC. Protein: CASSPYGSTSAYEQYF.

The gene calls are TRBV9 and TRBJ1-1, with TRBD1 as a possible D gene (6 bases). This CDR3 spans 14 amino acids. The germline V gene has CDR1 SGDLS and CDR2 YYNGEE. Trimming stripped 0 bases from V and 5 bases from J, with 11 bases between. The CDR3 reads CASSVGDTRTEAFF. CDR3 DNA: TGTGCCAGCAGCGTAGGGGACACAAGGACTGAAGCTTTCTTT.

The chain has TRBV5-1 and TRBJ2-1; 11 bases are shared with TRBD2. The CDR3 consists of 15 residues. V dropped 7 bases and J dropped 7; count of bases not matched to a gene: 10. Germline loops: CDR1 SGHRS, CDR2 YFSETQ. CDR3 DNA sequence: TGCGCCAGCCGTTCTATAGCGGGAGGGCCTAATGAGCAGTTCTTC. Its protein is CASRSIAGGPNEQFF.

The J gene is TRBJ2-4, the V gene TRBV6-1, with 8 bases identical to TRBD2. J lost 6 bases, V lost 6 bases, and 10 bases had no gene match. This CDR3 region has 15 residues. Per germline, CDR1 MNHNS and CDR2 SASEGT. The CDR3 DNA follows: TGTGCCAGCAGACCCCCGGGACTAGATCTAAACATTCAGTACTTC. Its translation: CASRPPGLDLNIQYF.

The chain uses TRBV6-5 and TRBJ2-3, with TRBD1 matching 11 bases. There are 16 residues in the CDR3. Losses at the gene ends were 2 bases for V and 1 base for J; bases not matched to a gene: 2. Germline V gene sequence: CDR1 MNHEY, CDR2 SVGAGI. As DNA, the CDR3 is TGTGCCAGCAGTTACAAGGGACAGGGGGGCACAGATACGCAGTATTTT. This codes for CASSYKGQGGTDTQYF.

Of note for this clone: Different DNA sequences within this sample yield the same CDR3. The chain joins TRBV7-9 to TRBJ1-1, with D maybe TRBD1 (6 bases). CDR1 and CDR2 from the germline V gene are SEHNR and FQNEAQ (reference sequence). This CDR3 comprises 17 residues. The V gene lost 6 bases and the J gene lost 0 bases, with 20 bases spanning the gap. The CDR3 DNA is TGTGCCAGCAGGCCCGCCCGGGACACCATTTTGAACACTGAAGCTTTCTTT. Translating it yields CASRPARDTILNTEAFF.

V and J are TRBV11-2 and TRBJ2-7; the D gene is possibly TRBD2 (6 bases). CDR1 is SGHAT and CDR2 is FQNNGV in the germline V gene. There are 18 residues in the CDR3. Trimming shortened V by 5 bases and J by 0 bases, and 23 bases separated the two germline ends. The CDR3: CASSPVRLLARSSYEQYF. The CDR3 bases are TGTGCCAGCAGCCCTGTCAGGCTTCTAGCGCGGAGCTCCTACGAGCAGTACTTC. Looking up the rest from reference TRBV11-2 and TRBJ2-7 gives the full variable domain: EAGVAQSPRYKIIEKRQSVAFWCNPISGHATLYWYQQILGQGPKLLIQFQNNGVVDDSQLPKDRFSAERLKGVDSTLKIQPAKLEDSAVYLCASSPVRLLARSSYEQYFGPGTRLTVT.